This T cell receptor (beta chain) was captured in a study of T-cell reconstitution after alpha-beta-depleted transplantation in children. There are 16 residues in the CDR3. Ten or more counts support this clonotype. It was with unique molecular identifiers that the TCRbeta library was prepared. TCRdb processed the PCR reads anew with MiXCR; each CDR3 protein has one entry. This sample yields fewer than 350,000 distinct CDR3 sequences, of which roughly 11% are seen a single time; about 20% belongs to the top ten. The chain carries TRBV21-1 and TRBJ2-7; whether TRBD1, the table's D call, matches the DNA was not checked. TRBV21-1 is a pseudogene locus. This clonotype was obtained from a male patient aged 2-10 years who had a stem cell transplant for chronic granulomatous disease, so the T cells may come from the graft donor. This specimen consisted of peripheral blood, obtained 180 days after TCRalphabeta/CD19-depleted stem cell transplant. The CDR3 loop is CASSKQVTGQTYEQYF. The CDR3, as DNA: TGTGCCAGCAGCAAACAAGTTACAGGACAAACCTACGAGCAGTACTTC.